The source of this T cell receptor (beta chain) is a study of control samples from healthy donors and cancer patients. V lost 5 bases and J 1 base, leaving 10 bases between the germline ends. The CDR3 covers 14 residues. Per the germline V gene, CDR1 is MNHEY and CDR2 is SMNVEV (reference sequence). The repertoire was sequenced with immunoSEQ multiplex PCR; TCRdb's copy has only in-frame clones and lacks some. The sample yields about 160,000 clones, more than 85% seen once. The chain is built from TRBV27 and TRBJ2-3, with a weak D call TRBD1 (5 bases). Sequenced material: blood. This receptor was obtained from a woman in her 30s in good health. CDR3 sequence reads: CASSLLTGTDTQYF. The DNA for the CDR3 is TGTGCCAGCAGTCTCCTGACAGGCACAGATACGCAGTATTTT.